This T cell receptor (beta chain) is from a study of OX40 agonist ivuxolimab in advanced cancers. Germline V gene lookup returns CDR1 LNHNV and CDR2 YYDKDF (reference sequence). V lost 0 bases to trimming and J lost 1 base; unmatched junction nucleotides: 10. This CDR3 is built from 19 residues. Findings and limits, study-wide: CD8+ T cells were the subset that, on average, had more expanded clones than CD4+.

Method: immunoSEQ multiplex PCR; TCRdb's copy keeps in-frame clones and lacks some. This sample has fewer than 130,000 clones, with more than 70% found just once. With respect to this clone: Its antigen is unidentified.

This specimen consisted of CD4+ or CD8+ T cells sorted from blood, obtained in a trial of the OX40 agonist ivuxolimab. The TCR was taken from an adult with an advanced solid tumor such as melanoma, head and neck, liver or kidney cancer. The rearrangement joins TRBV15 to TRBJ2-3; 10 nucleotides align to TRBD2. The CDR3 DNA is TGTGCCACCAGCAGAGATGGGCTAGCGGGAGAGGGCGGCACAGATACGCAGTATTTT. Protein sequence: CATSRDGLAGEGGTDTQYF.